A selection of T cell receptor beta chains follows, all from one sample in a study of cytomegalovirus exposure and HLA in healthy donors. Libraries were prepared by immunoSEQ multiplex PCR; TCRdb keeps only in-frame clonotypes and omits some of them. The sample carries some 150,000 clones, roughly three quarters recorded once. The sequenced sample was PBMCs. These receptors originate from a woman in her forties or fifties in good health and CMV-seronegative. CDR3s include the opening cysteine and the closing phenylalanine or tryptophan.

j_call v_call cdr3_aa
TRBJ2-2 TRBV27 CASSFTIFRMGGELFF
TRBJ1-5 TRBV2 CASSEGQGQGQPQHF
TRBJ1-2 TRBV2 CASSERDRVSYGYTF
TRBJ2-3 TRBV7-2 CASSSTSGISTDTQYF
TRBJ1-5 TRBV18 CASSPPQGTGVVQPQHF
TRBJ2-1 TRBV7-2 CASSFISGPEQFF
TRBJ1-2 TRBV28 CASTMGGDGYTF
TRBJ1-1 TRBV5-8 CASSLYRGITEAFF
TRBJ1-2 TRBV6-1 CASSEWGRAGGVYGYTF
TRBJ1-1 TRBV2 CASNRQALKAFF
TRBJ1-5 TRBV5-4 CASSFRQGGQPQHF
TRBJ2-1 TRBV7-9 CASSLGGQPNEQFF
TRBJ2-1 TRBV28 CASSFSGTYNEQFF
TRBJ1-1 TRBV28 CASSYTGEAFF
TRBJ2-5 TRBV27 CASSLLAGGPETQYF
TRBJ2-5 TRBV7-3 CASSFGPGQETQYF
TRBJ2-7 TRBV7-8 CASSLDRVPHEQYF
TRBJ1-1 TRBV28 CASRSDRARAFF
TRBJ1-6 TRBV6-5 CASSYVNSPLHF
TRBJ2-3 TRBV5-1 CASSLDSGGPTDTQYF
TRBJ2-3 TRBV29-1 CSGRGGTDTQYF
TRBJ2-7 TRBV2 CASSERQTREQYF
TRBJ2-2 TRBV9 CASSPLNTGELFF
TRBJ1-5 TRBV28 CASSSDRGSGQPQHF
TRBJ2-7 TRBV7-2 CASRPGQGYEQYF
TRBJ2-1 TRBV29-1 CSVPRGGDNEQFF
TRBJ1-3 TRBV30 CAWKQGGANGNTIYF
TRBJ1-6 TRBV7-9 CASSLASGGNSPLHF
TRBJ2-2 TRBV7-2 CASSLAPRNTGELFF
TRBJ2-3 TRBV5-1 CASRAGLGSGGTDTQYF
TRBJ2-3 TRBV25-1 CASSRQGAVGDTQYF